This T cell receptor (beta chain) was identified during a study of blood T cell repertoires in COVID-19. Study context: From T cells, B-cell-depleted T cells, or PBMCs came the material, which was cDNA or gDNA.

TCRdb's table, derived via immunoSEQ multiplex PCR, lists solely in-frame clones and lacks some. This table has about 45,000 clones, 83% appearing once. Looked up from germline, CDR1 is KGHSH and CDR2 is LQKENI. This CDR3 is 14 amino acids long. Trimming shortened V by 3 bases and J by 6 bases, and 12 bases separated the two germline ends. Regarding this clone: The same CDR3 also results from other DNA sequences found in this sample.

The source is a man older than 75 in a cohort sampled during active COVID-19. The rearrangement links TRBV18 to TRBJ1-5; possibly TRBD1 for D (6 bases). The sequenced sample consisted of peripheral blood. The chain's CDR3 is CASSPGQGAQPQHF. CDR3 DNA sequence: TGTGCCAGCTCACCGGGACAAGGGGCTCAGCCCCAGCATTTT.